The TCR beta chain under discussion was sequenced for a study of blood T cell repertoires in COVID-19. For the study at large: The origin of the acute and convalescent COVID-19 samples was the United States, Italy and Spain. PBMCs, B-cell-depleted T cells, or T cells provided the cDNA or gDNA that made up the material.

Germline loops: CDR1 MNHEY, CDR2 SMNVEV (reference sequence). The CDR3 sequence is 16 residues long. Trimming cost V 5 bases and J 2 bases, with 19 bases left between them. As handled by the study authors: For nucleated cells, counts were estimated from reference gene primer amplification. Some clones are missing from TCRdb's copy, which holds only in-frame ones; the method was immunoSEQ multiplex PCR. D and trimming were read from the DNA, whereas the V and J calls and clone size are those reported in that table. The data contain about 110,000 clones, about 86% of them singletons. The sample was peripheral blood. This clonotype was obtained from a man older than 75 with acute or convalescent COVID-19. This chain links TRBV27 with TRBJ2-7, with D perhaps TRBD2 (6 bases). The CDR3 nucleotides read TGTGCCAGCAGTCCCCTAAATATGGGGGGAACCTACGAGCAGTACTTC. Its protein product is CASSPLNMGGTYEQYF.